This T cell receptor beta chain was recovered during a study of blood T cell repertoires in COVID-19. Turning to the study itself: COVID-19 samples from acute and convalescent phases originated in the United States, Italy and Spain.

In the study's own analysis: Reference gene primer amplification gave estimated nucleated cell counts. Sequenced by immunoSEQ multiplex PCR; TCRdb stores in-frame clones only, minus some. The DNA was the basis for D and trimming; V, J and clone size are from that table. The repertoire consists of roughly 38,000 clones, with 90% occurring once and the leading ten covering 20% to 25%. The CDR3 contains 13 residues. V gave up 0 bases and J gave up 3 bases, with 5 bases separating them. Germline CDR1 and CDR2: KGHSH and LQKENI. This receptor was taken from a man aged 60-69 years with active or convalescent COVID-19. The chain uses TRBV18 and TRBJ2-5; no definite D call. The sample consisted of peripheral blood. The CDR3 coding sequence is TGTGCCAGCTCACCACCGTCCGAAGAGACCCAGTACTTC. Its translation: CASSPPSEETQYF.